This T cell receptor (beta chain) was sequenced during a study of human T cells and chemical hapten exposure. Study-level information: Patients having alopecia areata, totalis or universalis were mostly female.

This clonotype was detected many times. Time point given: patch test 3, about 24 weeks after DPC sensitization. Treatment described: therapeutic diphenylcyclopropenone sensitization with weekly scalp DPC. Unique molecular identifiers were attached to individual cDNA molecules during library preparation. Study processing details: The number of TCRs in each sample had a median of approximately 95,000 and spanned about 23,224 to 700,000. In TCRdb, the RACE reads were re-called with MiXCR into one record per CDR3 protein. These V and J calls derive from TCRdb rather than the authors' analysis. The table shows fewer than 80,000 distinct CDR3 sequences, with 11% occurring only once. V shed 4 bases and J shed 3 bases, with 16 bases lying between them. Per the germline V gene, CDR1 is SNHLY and CDR2 is FYNNEI. This CDR3 has 15 residues.

The receptor's source is a woman in her thirties with alopecia areata. Some clones in this sample may be carry-over from other donors' samples. This sample comprised whole blood, obtained in connection with sensitization to the hapten diphenylcyclopropenone (DPC). The chain links TRBV2 to TRBJ2-7; possibly TRBD1 for D (5 bases). DNA for the CDR3: TGTGCCAGCAGTGTTTCTCGACAGCGTAACTACGAGCAGTACTTC. It yields the protein CASSVSRQRNYEQYF.